These 21 T cell receptor beta chains share one sample of origin, sequenced in a study of T cells in tuberculosis. Time point specified: new active TB diagnosis, blood taken before or within 7 days of starting treatment. Sequenced by immunoSEQ multiplex PCR; TCRdb stores in-frame clones only, minus some. Among about 34,000 clones, under 95% were seen once, and the ten largest hold over 10%. This specimen was PBMCs, taken at tuberculosis diagnosis. These receptor sequences come from an adult with tuberculosis.

This sequence joins TRBV6-4 and TRBJ2-5, with D possibly matching TRBD2 (7 bases). Per germline, CDR1 MRHNA and CDR2 SNTAGT. The CDR3 runs 14 residues. Trimming removed 2 bases at V and 1 base at J, with 8 bases between. This CDR3 reads CASSDRGAQETQYF. CDR3 sequence (DNA): TGTGCCAGCAGTGACCGGGGGGCCCAAGAGACCCAGTACTTC.

The rearrangement links TRBV2 to TRBJ2-7, with 9 bases fitting TRBD1. CDR3 size: 14 residues. The V gene's germline CDR1 is SNHLY and CDR2 FYNNEI. Unmatched junction bases numbered 5, after V lost 4 bases and J lost 4 bases. This CDR3 reads CASSGGQGRYEQYF. For the CDR3, the DNA is TGTGCCAGCAGTGGGGGACAGGGAAGGTACGAGCAGTACTTC.

In this sample, this clone turned up once. The CDR3 spells CACLRRNYGYTF. The CDR3 DNA is TGTGCCTGCTTGCGGCGGAACTATGGCTACACCTTC. The gene calls are TRBV6-6 and TRBJ1-2; D uncertain. The germline V gene has CDR1 MNHNY and CDR2 SVGAGI (reference sequence). The CDR3 runs to 12 residues. Between the trimmed V and J ends, which lost 11 bases and 2 bases, there was a span of 12 bases.

The count of this clone is one. The chain uses TRBV9 and TRBJ2-3; TRBD2 aligns across 9 bases. With 0 bases clipped from V and 0 bases from J, the junction kept 8 bases outside the gene matches. Germline V gene data show CDR1 as SGDLS and CDR2 as YYNGEE. There are 18 residues in the CDR3. This chain's CDR3 is CASSVEAGGTPSTDTQYF. The CDR3 nucleotides are TGTGCCAGCAGCGTAGAGGCGGGGGGGACACCTAGCACAGATACGCAGTATTTT.

V usage is TRBV19 and J usage is TRBJ2-7; 9 bases map to TRBD1. Germline CDR1 LNHDA, CDR2 SQIVND (reference sequence). The CDR3 length is 15 residues. The trim removed 3 bases at V and 1 base at J, leaving 4 bases unmatched. CDR3 protein: CASSIGQGPSYEQYF. The CDR3 nucleotides are TGTGCCAGTAGTATCGGACAGGGGCCTTCCTACGAGCAGTACTTC.

This chain joins TRBV7-6 and TRBJ2-1; TRBD1 matches 10 bases. Germline V gives CDR1 SGHVS, CDR2 FNYEAQ. Losses at the gene ends were 5 bases for V and 6 bases for J; bases not matched to a gene: 4. CDR3 length equals 14 residues. CDR3 sequence reads: CASSLGQGPNEQFF. Written as DNA, the CDR3 is TGTGCCAGCAGCCTGGGACAGGGGCCCAATGAGCAGTTCTTC.

V and J are TRBV7-3 and TRBJ2-1, with no clear D. Germline CDR1 SGHTA, CDR2 FQGTGA. With 5 bases removed from V and 2 bases from J, the gap between germline ends came to 7 bases. This CDR3 region has 13 residues. The CDR3 region is CASSLGTYNEQFF. DNA of the CDR3: TGTGCCAGCAGCCTCGGTACCTACAATGAGCAGTTCTTC. Combining the CDR3 with reference TRBV7-3 and TRBJ2-1 gives the whole variable domain GAGVSQTPSNKVTEKGKYVELRCDPISGHTALYWYRQSLGQGPEFLIYFQGTGAADDSGLPNDRFFAVRPEGSVSTLKIQRTERGDSAVYLCASSLGTYNEQFFGPGTRLTVL.

The genes are TRBV25-1 and TRBJ1-2; 7 bases are shared with TRBD1. The germline CDR1 and CDR2 sequences are MGHDK and SYGVNS. This CDR3 has 13 amino acids. V was pared by 3 bases and J by 6 bases, with 4 bases of the junction left unmatched. This CDR3 reads CASSDNDRDGYTF. In DNA, the CDR3 is TGTGCCAGCAGTGACAACGACAGGGATGGCTACACCTTC.

The rearrangement links TRBV19 to TRBJ2-7, with 12 bases identical to TRBD2. V shed 3 bases and J 5 bases; nucleotides not matched to a gene: 5. CDR3 length: 15 residues. The germline V gene encodes CDR1 LNHDA and CDR2 SQIVND (reference sequence). The CDR3 DNA reads TGTGCCAGTAGTATGGGGTCTAGCGGGAGGGACGAGCAGTACTTC. As protein: CASSMGSSGRDEQYF.

The CDR3 DNA follows: TGTGCCAGCAGCTTAGACTTTATCGAGCAGTTCTTC. This sequence encodes CASSLDFIEQFF. The rearrangement uses TRBV11-2 and TRBJ2-1; D gene ambiguous. The CDR3 is 12 amino acids. V shed 0 bases and J shed 10 bases, with 7 bases lying between them. The germline V gene encodes CDR1 SGHAT and CDR2 FQNNGV.

This clone occurred a few times. The gene calls are TRBV4-1 and TRBJ2-7; TRBD2 might be the D (5 bases). The CDR3 runs 14 residues. Germline V lookup: CDR1 MGHRA, CDR2 YSYEKL. Trimming took 4 bases from V and 3 from J, leaving 13 bases between them. The CDR3, as DNA: TGCGCCAGCAGCCCCACACTAGTGGACTACGAGCAGTACTTC. Translation: CASSPTLVDYEQYF.

J is TRBJ1-1 and V is TRBV7-9; TRBD1 matches at 10 bases. This CDR3 spans 17 amino acids. The V segment lost 4 bases and the J segment 3 bases; nucleotides outside the gene matches: 11. CDR1 is SEHNR, CDR2 FQNEAQ, per germline (reference sequence). In DNA, the CDR3 is TGTGCCAGCAGCTCCATTGGACAGGGGGGATTGGACACTGAAGCTTTCTTT. This translates into CASSSIGQGGLDTEAFF. Variable domain in full (rest from reference TRBV7-9 and TRBJ1-1): DTGVSQNPRHKITKRGQNVTFRCDPISEHNRLYWYRQTLGQGPEFLTYFQNEAQLEKSRLLSDRFSAERPKGSFSTLEIQRTEQGDSAMYLCASSSIGQGGLDTEAFFGQGTRLTVV.

The chain combines TRBV7-6 with TRBJ2-7, with 9 nucleotides matching TRBD2. The CDR3 spans 15 residues. The trim removed 1 base at V and 4 bases at J, leaving 5 bases unmatched. CDR1 is SGHVS and CDR2 is FNYEAQ in the germline V gene. The DNA of the CDR3 is TGTGCCAGCAGCTTAGGGTCTAGCGGGGAGTACGAGCAGTACTTC. This sequence encodes CASSLGSSGEYEQYF.

The V call is TRBV19, the J call TRBJ1-6, with D hard to call. The CDR3 spans 12 residues. Germline V gene sequence: CDR1 LNHDA, CDR2 SQIVND (reference sequence). V was cut by 3 bases and J by 8 bases, with 5 bases left in between. The CDR3 loop is CASSIGYSPLHF. For the CDR3, the DNA is TGTGCCAGTAGTATCGGGTATTCACCCCTCCACTTT.

This clone appeared a single time. This chain links TRBV5-4 with TRBJ2-7; 8 bases are a match to TRBD1. V dropped 4 bases and J dropped 0; count of bases not matched to a gene: 3. Germline V gives CDR1 SGHNT, CDR2 YYREEE (reference sequence). The CDR3 runs 14 residues. For the CDR3, the DNA is TGTGCCAGCAGCCCCGACAGGGGCTCCTACGAGCAGTACTTC. The encoded protein is CASSPDRGSYEQYF.

This rearrangement joins TRBV7-8 to TRBJ2-7, with D possibly being TRBD2 (6 bases). Germline V lookup: CDR1 SGHVS, CDR2 FQNEAQ. Deletions cut 2 bases from V and 5 bases from J, with 13 bases between. The CDR3 is made up of 14 amino acids. CDR3 in amino acids: CASSLTGLSHEQYF. DNA for the CDR3: TGTGCCAGCAGCTTAACCGGACTAAGCCACGAGCAGTACTTC.

The rearrangement joins TRBV7-6 to TRBJ2-5; TRBD2 matches 11 bases. The junction had 23 bases not matched to a gene; V was cut back by 4 bases and J by 7 bases. CDR1 and CDR2 from the germline V gene are SGHVS and FNYEAQ. This CDR3 is 20 amino acids long. The CDR3 nucleotides read TGTGCCAGCAGCTCCCCAGGCTTTCGGGGTGGACTAGCGGGCCTCTCGACCCAGTACTTC. It specifies CASSSPGFRGGLAGLSTQYF. The full variable domain, in which reference TRBV7-6 and TRBJ2-5 provide the parts outside the CDR3, is GAGVSQSPRYKVTKRGQDVALRCDPISGHVSLYWYRQALGQGPEFLTYFNYEAQQDKSGLPNDRFSAERPEGSISTLTIQRTEQRDSAMYRCASSSPGFRGGLAGLSTQYFGPGTRLLVL.

The chain uses TRBV15 and TRBJ2-1, with 14 bases identical to TRBD2. Germline CDR1 is LNHNV and CDR2 is YYDKDF (reference sequence). The CDR3 length is 17 residues. V was clipped by 1 base and J by 9 bases; unmatched bases: 8. This CDR3 is CATSRGVTSGRAREQFF. The CDR3 DNA is TGTGCCACCAGCAGAGGCGTGACTAGCGGGAGGGCACGTGAGCAGTTCTTC.

The chain joins TRBV7-8 to TRBJ2-3; D might be TRBD1 (6 bases). The germline V and J ends were trimmed by 4 bases and 3 bases, with 20 bases remaining between them. This CDR3 spans 17 amino acids. From germline, CDR1 is SGHVS and CDR2 FQNEAQ. CDR3 bases: TGTGCCAGCAGCTCCACGAACGGACAGCCGCGAACAGATACGCAGTATTTT. Translating it yields CASSSTNGQPRTDTQYF.

The chain joins TRBV9 to TRBJ2-5; 10 positions agree with TRBD1. CDR1 SGDLS and CDR2 YYNGEE come from the germline V gene. With V trimmed by 0 bases and J by 4 bases, 0 bases remained unmatched. The CDR3 has 14 residues. Written as DNA, the CDR3 is TGTGCCAGCAGCGTAGGACAGGGGGCAGAGACCCAGTACTTC. It codes for CASSVGQGAETQYF.

This sequence joins TRBV4-1 and TRBJ2-3; 8 positions match TRBD2. The CDR3 is made up of 16 amino acids. CDR1 MGHRA and CDR2 YSYEKL come from the germline V gene. With V trimmed by 1 base and J by 2 bases, 5 bases remained unmatched. The CDR3 loop reads CASSQGGGILTDTQYF. As DNA, the CDR3 is TGCGCCAGCAGCCAAGGCGGGGGGATCCTCACAGATACGCAGTATTTT.